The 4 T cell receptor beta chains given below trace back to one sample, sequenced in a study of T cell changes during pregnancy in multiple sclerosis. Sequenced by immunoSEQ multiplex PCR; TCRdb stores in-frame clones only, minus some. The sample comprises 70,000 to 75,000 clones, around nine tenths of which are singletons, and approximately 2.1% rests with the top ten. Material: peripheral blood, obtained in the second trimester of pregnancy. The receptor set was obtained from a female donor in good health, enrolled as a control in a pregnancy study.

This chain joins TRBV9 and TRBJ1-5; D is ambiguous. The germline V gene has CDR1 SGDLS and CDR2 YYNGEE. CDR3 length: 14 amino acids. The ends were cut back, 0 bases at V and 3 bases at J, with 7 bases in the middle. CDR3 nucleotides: TGTGCCAGCAGCGTAGGTACAGTCAATCAGCCCCAGCATTTT. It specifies CASSVGTVNQPQHF.

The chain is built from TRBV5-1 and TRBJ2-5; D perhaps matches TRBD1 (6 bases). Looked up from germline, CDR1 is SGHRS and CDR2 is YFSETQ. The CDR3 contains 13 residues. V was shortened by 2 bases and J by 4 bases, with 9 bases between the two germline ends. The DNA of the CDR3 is TGCGCCAGCAGCTTACAGGGCGGAGAGACCCAGTACTTC. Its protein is CASSLQGGETQYF.

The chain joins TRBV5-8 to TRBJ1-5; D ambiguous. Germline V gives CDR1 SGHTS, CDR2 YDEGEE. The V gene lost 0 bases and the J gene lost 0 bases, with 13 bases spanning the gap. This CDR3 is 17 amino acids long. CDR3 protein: CASSLGWRRNSNQPQHF. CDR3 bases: TGTGCCAGCAGCTTGGGGTGGAGGAGAAATAGCAATCAGCCCCAGCATTTT.

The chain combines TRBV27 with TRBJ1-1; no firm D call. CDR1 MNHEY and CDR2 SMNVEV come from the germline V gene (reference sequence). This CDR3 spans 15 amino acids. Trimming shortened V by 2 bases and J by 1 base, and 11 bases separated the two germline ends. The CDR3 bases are TGTGCCAGCAGTTTAAACGGGGTGGCGAACACTGAAGCTTTCTTT. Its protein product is CASSLNGVANTEAFF.